A selection of T cell receptor beta chains follows, all from one sample in a study of control samples from healthy donors and cancer patients. TCRdb's copy holds only in-frame clones and misses some; the assay was immunoSEQ multiplex PCR. The table lists around 50,000 clones, 95% to 96% of them singletons. Sequences were obtained from blood. The source of these receptors is a woman aged 25 to 39 in good health. Each CDR3 is given with its conserved first and last residue. Each record gives: clone size, D gene, V gene, J gene, CDR3 DNA, CDR3 protein. D genes are given only for firm matches. Clone size is stated in some rows and not others, as once, few, many or a class when expanded.

>.|TRBD2|TRBV11-2|TRBJ2-3
TGTGCCAGCAGCCCCGGGACTAGCGGGGCTAGCACAGATACGCAGTATTTT
CASSPGTSGASTDTQYF
>once|TRBD1|TRBV5-6|TRBJ2-7
TGTGCCAGCAGCTCGAGGGGGCAGTCCTACGAGCAGTACTTC
CASSSRGQSYEQYF
>.|TRBD2|TRBV7-9|TRBJ2-7
TGTGCCAGCAGCTCCAAGCGGGGCCCGGGCCTTGTCGAGCAGTACTTC
CASSSKRGPGLVEQYF
>.|TRBD2|TRBV7-2|TRBJ2-3
TGTGCCAGCAGCTTAGCGGCTAGCGGGGCGAGGACAGATACGCAGTATTTT
CASSLAASGARTDTQYF
>.|.|TRBV2|TRBJ2-1
TGTGCCAGCAGTGACCCCCGGCAGAGCTCCTACAATGAGCAGTTCTTC
CASSDPRQSSYNEQFF
>.|.|TRBV28|TRBJ2-7
TGTGCCAGCAGTTCCATCCCCGCAGGGGACTTCGTTTACGAGCAGTACTTC
CASSSIPAGDFVYEQYF
>.|.|TRBV15|TRBJ2-7
TGTGCCACCAGCAGAGTCGGAGTCCACGAGCAGTACTTC
CATSRVGVHEQYF
>.|TRBD2|TRBV18|TRBJ2-5
TGTGCCAGCTCAAATCAAAGGGGACTAGCGGGAGGGTCAAAAGAGACCCAGTACTTC
CASSNQRGLAGGSKETQYF
>.|TRBD2|TRBV19|TRBJ2-3
TGTGCCAGTAGTGCTCCCCTAGCGGGGACCACAGATACGCAGTATTTT
CASSAPLAGTTDTQYF
>.|TRBD1|TRBV7-2|TRBJ1-5
TGTGCCAGCAGCGAACAGGGGGCGAGTCAGCCCCAGCATTTT
CASSEQGASQPQHF
>.|.|TRBV5-4|TRBJ2-1
TGTGCCAGCAGCTTGGCTGGGGCCTCCTCCTACAATGAGCAGTTCTTC
CASSLAGASSYNEQFF
>.|TRBD1|TRBV28|TRBJ2-1
TGTGCCTCTCGGTTAGGACAGGGGTACAATGAGCAGTTCTTC
CASRLGQGYNEQFF
>once|TRBD1|TRBV4-1|TRBJ1-4
TGCGCCAGCAGTCCGCCCGACAGGGAAAATGAAAAACTGTTTTTT
CASSPPDRENEKLFF
>.|.|TRBV28|TRBJ1-1
TGTGCCAGCAGTGCCGTCGGGGTGGGCACTGAAGCTTTCTTT
CASSAVGVGTEAFF